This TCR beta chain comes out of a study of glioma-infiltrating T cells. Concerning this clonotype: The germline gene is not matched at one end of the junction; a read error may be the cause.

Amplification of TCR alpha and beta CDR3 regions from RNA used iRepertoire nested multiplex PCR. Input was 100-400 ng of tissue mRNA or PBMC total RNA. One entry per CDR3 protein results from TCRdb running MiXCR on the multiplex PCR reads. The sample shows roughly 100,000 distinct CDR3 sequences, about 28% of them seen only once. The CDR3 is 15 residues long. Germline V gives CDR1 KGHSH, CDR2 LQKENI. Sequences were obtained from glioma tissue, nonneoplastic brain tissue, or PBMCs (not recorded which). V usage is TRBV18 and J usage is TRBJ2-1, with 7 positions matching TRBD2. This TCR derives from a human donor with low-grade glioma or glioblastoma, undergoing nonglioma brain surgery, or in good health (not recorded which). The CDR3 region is CASPPESGTHNEQFF. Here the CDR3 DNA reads TGTGCCAGCCCACCGGAGAGCGGGACCCACAATGAGCAGTTCTTC.